This entry concerns a single T cell receptor beta chain. There is no known antigen for this receptor. No base qualities exist here, and no much larger clone lies one base off it. This entry comes from a study of T cells in narcolepsy (dated by TCRdb to 2016 to 2019). As for the study more broadly: The study enrolled patients with narcolepsy type 1 or type 2 (NT1, NT2) together with healthy control donors. The study used TCR Vbeta sequencing to track clonotypes in blood and CSF while looking for autoreactive T cells in narcolepsy patients that target self-antigens of hypocretin neurons (hypocretin, TRIB2).

From a lookup of the germline V gene, CDR1 and CDR2 are SGHVS and FQNEAQ. From the cysteine up to the phenylalanine, the CDR3 has a length of 15 residues. The only DNA kept is the CDR3, 45 bases in frame from the first base. Trimming costs V 1 base and J 0 bases, and their ends lie 9 bases apart. What the work shows at the level of the full study, not this receptor alone: Plots comparing CSF and blood CD4+ T cell clonotypes from the same patient highlighted HCRT-specific and TRIB2-specific autoreactive clonotypes. Patients and controls had similar numbers of sequenced blood memory CD4+ clonotypes, with averages of roughly 38,000 in patients and 33,354 in controls. According to the report, autoreactive clonotypes were detected serially in the blood of the same patients and of different patients, but not in healthy controls. No sequences matching autoreactive T cell clones were contained in some blood memory CD4+ repertoires from patients and controls.

To prepare the library, the immunoSEQ multiplex PCR assay was applied. Sourced from immuneACCESS, this table was stored by TCRdb with only in-frame sequences that have V and J called. A share of the clones is absent; for the studies checked, an unresolved V gene accounts for under half, and the remainder has no known explanation. This sample has roughly 34,000 clones in its table, and around 80% of those were observed once. The leading ten clones occupy roughly 1.3% of the sample. Memory CD4+ T cells were sorted ex vivo from peripheral blood of narcolepsy patients and healthy controls for TCR Vbeta sequencing.

The source of this sequence is a human donor with narcolepsy. The specimen was CD45RA- memory CD4+ T cells from PBMCs. The cell subset or site label here, explained by the study, means: memory T cells sorted ex vivo from peripheral blood. This receptor chain uses TRBV7-8 and TRBJ1-1, and possibly TRBD1, on 6 matching bases. CDR3 loop: CASSLVGAVNTEAFF. The nucleotide sequence is TGTGCCAGCAGCTTAGTGGGGGCGGTGAACACTGAAGCTTTCTTT. The full variable domain, completed from the reference TRBV7-8 and TRBJ1-1 proteins outside the CDR3, reads GAGVSQSPRYKVAKRGQDVALRCDPISGHVSLFWYQQALGQGPEFLTYFQNEAQLDKSGLPSDRFFAERPEGSVSTLKIQRTQQEDSAVYLCASSLVGAVNTEAFFGQGTRLTVV.